This T cell receptor (beta chain) originates from a study of T cells in Graves' hyperthyroidism and ophthalmopathy. Study-level points and caveats: Most thyroid clonotypes that were expanded above 0.001 also turned up in blood. Using 13 V-J features, a model discriminated ophthalmopathy from stable hyperthyroidism.

The hyperthyroidism patients had all been newly diagnosed, and their disease duration was under 2 months. Their ages ranged from 18 to 65 years. Trimming cost V 0 bases and J 5 bases, with 7 bases left between them. The CDR3 length is 14 residues. This clonotype was seen at least ten times. Antigen: not known. The CDR3 regions of TCR beta were amplified from RNA transcripts. In the first-round RT-PCR of the TCR CDR3, the HTBI primer set was used. In TCRdb, the multiplex PCR reads were re-called with MiXCR into one record per CDR3 protein. The top ten clones hold less than 35% of a sample with roughly 700,000 distinct CDR3 sequences, 30% to 40% of them seen once.

This TCR derives from a middle-aged woman with Graves' hyperthyroidism. The chain recombines TRBV12-3 or TRBV12-4 with TRBJ1-4; the D is unclear. The source material was blood. CDR3 in DNA: TGTGCCAGCAGTTTAGCGGGGTTCAATGAAAAACTGTTTTTT. Protein product: CASSLAGFNEKLFF.